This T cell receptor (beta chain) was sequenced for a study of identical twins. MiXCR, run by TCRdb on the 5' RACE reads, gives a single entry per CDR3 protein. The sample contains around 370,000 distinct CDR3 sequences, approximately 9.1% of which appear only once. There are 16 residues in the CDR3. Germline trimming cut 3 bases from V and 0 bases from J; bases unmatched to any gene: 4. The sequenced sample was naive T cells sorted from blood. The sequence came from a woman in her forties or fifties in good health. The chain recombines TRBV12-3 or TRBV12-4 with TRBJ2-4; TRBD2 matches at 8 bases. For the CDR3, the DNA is TGTGCCAGCAGTTTTGCTAGCGGGTCAGCCAAAAACATTCAGTACTTC. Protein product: CASSFASGSAKNIQYF.